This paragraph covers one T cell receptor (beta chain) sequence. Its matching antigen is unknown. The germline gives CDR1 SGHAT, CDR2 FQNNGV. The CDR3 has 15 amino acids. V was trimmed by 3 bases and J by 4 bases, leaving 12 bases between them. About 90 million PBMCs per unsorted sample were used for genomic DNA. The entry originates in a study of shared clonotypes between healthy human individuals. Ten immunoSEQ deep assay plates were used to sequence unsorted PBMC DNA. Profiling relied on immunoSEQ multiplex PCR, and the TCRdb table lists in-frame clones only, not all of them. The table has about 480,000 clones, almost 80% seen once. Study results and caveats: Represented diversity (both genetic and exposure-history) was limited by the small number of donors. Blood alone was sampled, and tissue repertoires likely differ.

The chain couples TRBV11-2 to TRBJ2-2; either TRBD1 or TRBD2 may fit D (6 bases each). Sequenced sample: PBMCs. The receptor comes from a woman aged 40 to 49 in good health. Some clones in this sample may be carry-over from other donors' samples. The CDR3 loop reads CASSLNPGATGELFF. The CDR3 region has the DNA TGTGCCAGCAGCTTGAACCCGGGGGCCACCGGGGAGCTGTTTTTT. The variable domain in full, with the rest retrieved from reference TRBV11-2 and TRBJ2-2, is EAGVAQSPRYKIIEKRQSVAFWCNPISGHATLYWYQQILGQGPKLLIQFQNNGVVDDSQLPKDRFSAERLKGVDSTLKIQPAKLEDSAVYLCASSLNPGATGELFFGEGSRLTVL.